The source of this T cell receptor beta chain is a study of cytomegalovirus exposure and HLA in healthy donors. Concerning this clone itself: No antigen is known for it.

General study results and limits: Presence/absence analyses rested on an assumption that sequencing depth was roughly uniform across donors. In a later analysis, specific HLA alleles were associated with around 17,000 TCR beta sequences at a 0.05 false discovery rate. The HLA-A and HLA-B alleles of most subjects were reportedly predicted accurately from TCR beta sequences.

This CDR3 is built from 13 residues. The germline V gene has CDR1 MNHNS and CDR2 SASEGT. V lost 6 bases and J lost 8, with 11 bases in between. The study ran its PCR with 60 Vbeta and 13 Jbeta primers. Study processing details: In a later analysis, 79 million or so unique TCR beta chains included roughly 11 million shared by two or more donors. TCRdb keeps only in-frame clones here, not all; method: immunoSEQ multiplex PCR. V, J and clone size derive from that table, while D and trimming were established from the DNA sequence. The data show 100,000 to 150,000 clones, with about 80% seen just once and around 8.5% held by the top ten.

The sample comprised PBMCs. This clonotype was obtained from a woman aged 45-65 years in good health and CMV-seropositive. The genes are TRBV6-1 and TRBJ1-6; D unresolved. The CDR3 nucleotides are TGTGCCAGCAGGTTGGGGAGGGATTCACCCCTCCACTTT. This codes for CASRLGRDSPLHF.